The rows below give T cell receptor beta chains drawn from one sample of a study of T cell changes during pregnancy in multiple sclerosis. Some clones are missing from TCRdb's copy, which holds only in-frame ones; the method was immunoSEQ multiplex PCR. The profile covers 77,000 or so clones, with 93% appearing a single time and approximately 0.75% taken by the ten largest. This sample comprised peripheral blood, obtained in the second trimester of pregnancy. Receptor source: a female donor in good health, enrolled as a control in a pregnancy study. CDR3s include the opening cysteine and the closing phenylalanine or tryptophan. A D gene is named only where the DNA matches it firmly. Rows give clone size only sometimes, using once, few, many, or a class for an expanded clone.

V: TRBV27
size: -
J: TRBJ2-7
D: TRBD1
DNA: TGTGCCAGCAGTTTGGGACAGACCTACGAGCAGTACTTC
CDR3: CASSLGQTYEQYF

V: TRBV6-5
size: -
J: TRBJ2-7
D: -
DNA: TGTGCCAGCAGTTACGGCAATACCTACGAGCAGTACTTC
CDR3: CASSYGNTYEQYF

V: TRBV7-8
size: -
J: TRBJ2-5
D: -
DNA: TGTGCCAGCAGCTCAACAACGAGGCGCCAAGAGACCCAGTACTTC
CDR3: CASSSTTRRQETQYF

V: TRBV7-2
size: -
J: TRBJ1-2
D: -
DNA: TGTGCCAGCAGCTTGGCAACCACGACAGCTAAAAGGAGTGGCTACACCTTC
CDR3: CASSLATTTAKRSGYTF

V: TRBV5-1
size: -
J: TRBJ2-7
D: TRBD1
DNA: TGCGCCTCGAAAAGGACAGGTTCCTACGAGCAGTACTTC
CDR3: CASKRTGSYEQYF

V: TRBV7-2
size: -
J: TRBJ1-3
D: -
DNA: TGTGCCAGCAGCTTAGTCGGGGGCTCTGGAAACACCATATATTTT
CDR3: CASSLVGGSGNTIYF

V: TRBV5-4
size: -
J: TRBJ1-2
D: -
DNA: TGTGCCAGCAGCTCGACGGGAACTCGTTCGGAGTATGGCTACACCTTC
CDR3: CASSSTGTRSEYGYTF

V: TRBV6-1
size: -
J: TRBJ1-1
D: -
DNA: TGTGCCAGCGGCTCGGGGGTGGGCGGCACTGAAGCTTTCTTT
CDR3: CASGSGVGGTEAFF

V: TRBV13
size: -
J: TRBJ2-5
D: TRBD2
DNA: TGTGCCAGCAGCTTAGGAGGGCGGGGGAGGGGTCCGGGAGAGACCCAGTACTTC
CDR3: CASSLGGRGRGPGETQYF

V: TRBV7-3
size: once
J: TRBJ1-1
D: -
DNA: TGTGCCAGCAGCTTAGAGGTTGGTGAAGCTTTCTTT
CDR3: CASSLEVGEAFF

V: TRBV5-8
size: -
J: TRBJ2-3
D: -
DNA: TGTGCCAGCAGCTTGTTTCAGGGGCCCACAGATACGCAGTATTTT
CDR3: CASSLFQGPTDTQYF

V: TRBV11-3
size: -
J: TRBJ2-1
D: -
DNA: TGTGCCAGCAGCTTAGCGACTGCGTTGCATGAGCAGTTCTTC
CDR3: CASSLATALHEQFF

V: TRBV7-9
size: -
J: TRBJ1-2
D: TRBD1
DNA: TGTGCCAGCAGCTTTTCGACAGGGGCCCCACACAACTATGGCTACACCTTC
CDR3: CASSFSTGAPHNYGYTF

V: TRBV4-2
size: once
J: TRBJ1-3
D: TRBD1
DNA: TGTGCCAGCAGCCTTTCTATCCCAGGGGGCACTGGAAACACCATATATTTT
CDR3: CASSLSIPGGTGNTIYF

V: TRBV11-1
size: -
J: TRBJ2-3
D: TRBD2
DNA: TGTGCCAGCAGCTTAGACCAGACTAGCGGGGTAATAGGTACGCAGTATTTT
CDR3: CASSLDQTSGVIGTQYF

V: TRBV7-3
size: few
J: TRBJ2-3
D: -
DNA: TGTGCCAGCAGCTTACTGGCGGGAAGCACAGATACGCAGTATTTT
CDR3: CASSLLAGSTDTQYF

V: TRBV19
size: -
J: TRBJ1-5
D: -
DNA: TGTGCCAGTAGTATAGGAGGGAACAATCAGCCCCAGCATTTT
CDR3: CASSIGGNNQPQHF

V: TRBV12-5
size: -
J: TRBJ1-1
D: -
DNA: TGTGCTAGTGGTCGGGACACCTACACTGAAGCTTTCTTT
CDR3: CASGRDTYTEAFF

V: TRBV2
size: -
J: TRBJ2-5
D: -
DNA: TGTGCCAGCAGTGCAACAGGGGCGGGGTGGGAGACCCAGTACTTC
CDR3: CASSATGAGWETQYF

V: TRBV12-5
size: -
J: TRBJ2-2
D: -
DNA: TGTGCTAGTGCCAAACTAGTGTCCCTTCCCGGGGAGCTGTTTTTT
CDR3: CASAKLVSLPGELFF

V: TRBV4-1
size: -
J: TRBJ2-1
D: TRBD1
DNA: TGCGCCAGCAGCCAAGAACCCGGCAGGGGGCACGGTGAGCAGTTCTTC
CDR3: CASSQEPGRGHGEQFF

V: TRBV7-8
size: -
J: TRBJ1-5
D: -
DNA: TGTGCCAGCAGCGGGGCGGTAGCTAATCAGCCCCAGCATTTT
CDR3: CASSGAVANQPQHF

V: TRBV6-4
size: -
J: TRBJ2-2
D: TRBD2
DNA: TGTGCCAGCAGTGAGCGGGGGGGCTACACCGGGGAGCTGTTTTTT
CDR3: CASSERGGYTGELFF

V: TRBV5-1
size: -
J: TRBJ1-1
D: -
DNA: TGCGCCAGCAGCCCTACGGGGAACACTGAAGCTTTCTTT
CDR3: CASSPTGNTEAFF

V: TRBV18
size: -
J: TRBJ2-4
D: -
DNA: TGTGCCAGCTCACCTCTCGGAGAGGGAAACATTCAGTACTTC
CDR3: CASSPLGEGNIQYF

V: TRBV5-1
size: once
J: TRBJ2-3
D: TRBD2
DNA: TGCGCCAGCAGCGCCGGGACTAGCCGCACAGATACGCAGTATTTT
CDR3: CASSAGTSRTDTQYF